Below, 22 T cell receptor beta chains from the same sample are listed, as sequenced in a study of sequential checkpoint blockade in melanoma. Treatment in this sample: randomized to nivolumab then ipilimumab (arm A) or the reverse (arm B). Generated by immunoSEQ multiplex PCR, the TCRdb table keeps only in-frame clones and is missing some. The data show roughly 21,000 clones, around 25% seen once. This specimen consisted of tumor tissue (inferred from file names), obtained from a patient given nivolumab and ipilimumab in sequence. Receptors were obtained from a human donor with melanoma.

This clone appeared a single time. The chain recombines TRBV18 with TRBJ1-2; D call uncertain. This CDR3 is 13 amino acids long. Looked up from germline, CDR1 is KGHSH and CDR2 is LQKENI. The V gene lost 1 base and the J gene lost 1 base, with 4 bases spanning the gap. The CDR3 here is CASSPLVNYGYTF. The DNA of the CDR3 is TGTGCCAGCTCACCACTCGTTAACTATGGCTACACCTTC.

The chain couples TRBV6-8 to TRBJ1-2; 8 nucleotides agree with TRBD1. V dropped 2 bases and J dropped 7; count of bases not matched to a gene: 15. There are 17 residues in the CDR3. Germline values: CDR1 MNHGY, CDR2 SAAAGT. The CDR3 DNA reads as TGTGCCAGCAGTTACCGGGACAGGAGCCTTCAAGGGGGTGGCTACACCTTC. Amino acids: CASSYRDRSLQGGGYTF.

The CDR3 sequence is CASSPPSRGEQYF. CDR3 nucleotides: TGTGCCAGCTCACCACCCAGTCGTGGCGAGCAGTACTTC. The chain recombines TRBV18 with TRBJ2-7; D is undetermined. The CDR3 runs 13 residues. Trimming removed 0 bases from V and 6 bases from J, with 9 bases in between. CDR1 and CDR2 (germline): KGHSH, LQKENI.

This clone was observed a few times. J is TRBJ2-7 and V is TRBV9; D is perhaps TRBD2 (5 bases). Per the germline V gene, CDR1 is SGDLS and CDR2 is YYNGEE. The CDR3 consists of 13 residues. Trimming pared 5 bases from V and 2 bases from J, leaving 11 bases between. CDR3 bases: TGTGCCAGCAGTGTCGGGGAGACCTACGAGCAGTACTTC. Protein product: CASSVGETYEQYF.

The chain carries TRBV5-1 and TRBJ2-5; D may be TRBD1 (6 bases). CDR1 and CDR2 (germline): SGHRS, YFSETQ. The V end was cut by 5 bases, the J end by 4 bases, with 18 bases between. This CDR3 contains 15 residues. The CDR3: CASSTKTGIGETQYF. The CDR3 region has the DNA TGCGCCAGCAGTACCAAAACAGGGATTGGAGAGACCCAGTACTTC.

The gene calls are TRBV12-5 and TRBJ1-6; D gene uncertain. CDR3 length equals 15 residues. Germline assignment: CDR1 LGHNT and CDR2 FRNRAP. Here the CDR3 DNA reads TGTGCCAGCACCTACGGGCGCAGGTATAATTCACCCCTCCACTTT. It translates to CASTYGRRYNSPLHF.

This clone has a handful of counts. The V and J genes are TRBV11-3 and TRBJ1-3; D possibly corresponds to TRBD1 (5 bases). There are 16 residues in the CDR3. V dropped 2 bases and J dropped 4 bases, with 15 bases sitting between them. Germline-derived CDR1 and CDR2 are SGHNT and YENEEA. The CDR3 sequence: CASSLSLGGRGNTIYF. In nucleotides, the CDR3 is TGTGCCAGCAGCTTAAGCTTGGGGGGACGCGGAAACACCATATATTTT.

The table lists this clone with a count of one. The V call is TRBV5-1, the J call TRBJ2-2; D call uncertain. Trimming shortened V by 5 bases and J by 4 bases, and 18 bases separated the two germline ends. Germline loops: CDR1 SGHRS, CDR2 YFSETQ. This CDR3 contains 16 residues. DNA of the CDR3: TGCGCCAGCAGTCCCGGGCCCCCGAGAAGCACCGGGGAGCTGTTTTTT. Protein product: CASSPGPPRSTGELFF.

This clone has only a few counts. The chain is built from TRBV30 and TRBJ1-5, with D possibly being TRBD1 (6 bases). Trimming stripped 3 bases from V and 5 bases from J, with 20 bases between. CDR3 length equals 16 residues. The germline gives CDR1 GTSNPN, CDR2 SVGIG (reference sequence). The CDR3 nucleotides read TGTGCCTGGAGAGATACAGGGAAGAGCGTCGATCAGCCCCAGCATTTT. As protein: CAWRDTGKSVDQPQHF.

The chain has TRBV11-3 and TRBJ2-1, with D perhaps being TRBD1 or TRBD2 (5 bases each). Germline V gene sequence: CDR1 SGHNT, CDR2 YENEEA. CDR3 length: 15 amino acids. V was shortened by 5 bases and J by 4 bases, with 15 bases between the two germline ends. The CDR3: CASSATGTSYNEQFF. CDR3 bases: TGTGCCAGCAGCGCGACCGGGACCAGTTACAATGAGCAGTTCTTC. The full variable domain, rest sourced from reference TRBV11-3 and TRBJ2-1, is EAGVVQSPRYKIIEKKQPVAFWCNPISGHNTLYWYLQNLGQGPELLIRYENEEAVDDSQLPKDRFSAERLKGVDSTLKIQPAELGDSAVYLCASSATGTSYNEQFFGPGTRLTVL.

This clone was counted a few times. The genes are TRBV13 and TRBJ1-5, with unresolved D. CDR1 is PRHDT and CDR2 is FYEKMQ in the germline V gene (reference sequence). V was pared by 4 bases and J by 3 bases, with 13 bases between. The CDR3 covers 15 residues. The CDR3 loop reads CASSSRSQINQPQHF. The DNA for the CDR3 is TGTGCCAGCAGCTCAAGGTCGCAAATCAATCAGCCCCAGCATTTT.

There are a few counts of this clone. The J gene is TRBJ2-5, the V gene TRBV6-8; a weak D match, TRBD1 (5 bases). CDR3 length: 15 amino acids. Trimming removed 6 bases at V and 7 bases at J, with 21 bases between. Germline V gene data show CDR1 as MNHGY and CDR2 as SAAAGT. This CDR3 reads CASSSGRPQGVTQYF. For the CDR3, the DNA is TGTGCCAGCAGCTCCGGACGACCTCAAGGGGTGACCCAGTACTTC.

The chain links TRBV2 to TRBJ2-7; D uncertain. The CDR3 is 13 amino acids. The V gene lost 6 bases and the J gene lost 4 bases, with 13 bases spanning the gap. The germline CDR1 and CDR2 sequences are SNHLY and FYNNEI. CDR3 DNA sequence: TGTGCCAGCAGGTCCTCTGTCTTTTACGAGCAGTACTTC. Protein: CASRSSVFYEQYF.

This rearrangement joins TRBV5-1 to TRBJ2-2; possibly TRBD1 for D (6 bases). Germline-derived CDR1 and CDR2 are SGHRS and YFSETQ. The CDR3 sequence is 14 residues long. The V end lost 4 bases, the J end lost 2 bases, and 9 bases lay between the germline ends. The CDR3 DNA reads TGCGCCAGCAGCATACAGGGAAACACCGGGGAGCTGTTTTTT. Amino acids: CASSIQGNTGELFF.

The chain has TRBV28 and TRBJ1-5, with D possibly matching TRBD1 (5 bases). CDR3 length: 14 residues. Germline CDR1 and CDR2: MDHEN and SYDVKM. The germline V and J ends were trimmed by 6 bases and 4 bases, with 13 bases remaining between them. CDR3 sequence (DNA): TGTGCCAGCAGAGCGCAGGGAGGGAATCAGCCCCAGCATTTT. Amino acids: CASRAQGGNQPQHF.

This clone was recorded only once. V is TRBV18 and J is TRBJ2-3; 7 nucleotides match TRBD1. V was clipped by 8 bases and J by 4 bases; unmatched bases: 6. The CDR3 totals 13 residues. The germline CDR1 and CDR2 sequences are KGHSH and LQKENI. The CDR3 region is CASRSGGSDTQYF. In nucleotides, the CDR3 is TGTGCCAGCCGCTCAGGGGGATCAGATACGCAGTATTTT.

Only a few counts were recorded for this clone. J is TRBJ2-7 and V is TRBV27, with no clear D. V lost 5 bases and J 0 bases, leaving 5 bases between the germline ends. The germline gives CDR1 MNHEY, CDR2 SMNVEV (reference sequence). The CDR3 consists of 12 residues. The CDR3 sequence: CASSPLSYEQYF. The CDR3 coding sequence is TGTGCCAGCAGTCCTCTCTCCTACGAGCAGTACTTC.

This chain links TRBV19 with TRBJ2-7, with 8 bases identical to TRBD1. V dropped 4 bases and J dropped 3; count of bases not matched to a gene: 11. The germline CDR1 and CDR2 sequences are LNHDA and SQIVND (reference sequence). The CDR3 covers 16 residues. This CDR3 reads CASSTGFGTGNYEQYF. CDR3 coding DNA: TGTGCCAGTAGTACAGGGTTTGGGACAGGAAACTACGAGCAGTACTTC.

The chain recombines TRBV19 with TRBJ1-2; 8 bases line up with TRBD1. Germline V gene data show CDR1 as LNHDA and CDR2 as SQIVND (reference sequence). The junction had 10 bases not matched to a gene; V was cut back by 0 bases and J by 4 bases. The CDR3 contains 17 residues. CDR3 sequence reads: CASSIDRGLTSLYGYTF. For the CDR3, the DNA is TGTGCCAGTAGTATAGACAGGGGGCTAACCTCACTCTATGGCTACACCTTC. The full variable domain, with the rest looked up from reference TRBV19 and TRBJ1-2, is DGGITQSPKYLFRKEGQNVTLSCEQNLNHDAMYWYRQDPGQGLRLIYYSQIVNDFQKGDIAEGYSVSREKKESFPLTVTSAQKNPTAFYLCASSIDRGLTSLYGYTFGSGTRLTVV.

The chain links TRBV28 to TRBJ2-5; D gene uncertain. Germline V CDR1 and CDR2: MDHEN, SYDVKM. V was cut by 3 bases and J by 0 bases, with 17 bases left in between. This CDR3 comprises 17 residues. CDR3 in amino acids: CASSFLGIEGYQETQYF. As DNA, the CDR3 is TGTGCCAGCAGTTTCCTAGGTATTGAAGGGTACCAAGAGACCCAGTACTTC.

The chain has TRBV10-3 and TRBJ2-7; D not certain. The CDR3 has 13 residues. The germline V gene encodes CDR1 ENHRY and CDR2 SYGVKD. With 0 bases removed from V and 5 bases from J, the gap between germline ends came to 8 bases. The CDR3 protein is CAISESVLDEQYF. DNA for the CDR3: TGTGCCATCAGTGAGTCAGTCTTGGACGAGCAGTACTTC.

This clone was observed a few times. The chain has TRBV19 and TRBJ1-4; TRBD1 matches at 9 bases. Germline assignment: CDR1 LNHDA and CDR2 SQIVND (reference sequence). V shed 7 bases, J shed 8 bases, and the junction held 11 bases outside the gene matches. The length of the CDR3 is 15 residues. The CDR3 spells CASNDRGDQREKLFF. In DNA form, the CDR3 reads TGTGCCAGTAACGACAGGGGGGACCAACGGGAAAAACTGTTTTTT.